The next 2 T cell receptor beta chains were all read from a single sample in a study of shared clonotypes between healthy human individuals. Only in-frame clones appear in the TCRdb table, and some are missing; sequencing was by immunoSEQ multiplex PCR. The table lists roughly 330,000 clones, about 74% of them singletons. The sample was memory CD4+ T cells sorted from blood. Subset in this sample: CD45RA-negative fraction. These receptors were obtained from a man aged 30 to 45 in good health.

The V call is TRBV7-9, the J call TRBJ2-1; 10 bases line up with TRBD2. V lost 8 bases and J lost 6; bases outside the gene matches: 4. The CDR3 has 13 amino acids. The germline V gene has CDR1 SEHNR and CDR2 FQNEAQ (reference sequence). CDR3 amino acids: CASRTSGPNEQFF. In DNA, the CDR3 is TGTGCCAGCCGGACTAGCGGTCCCAATGAGCAGTTCTTC.

The V and J genes are TRBV29-1 and TRBJ2-3, with D perhaps given as TRBD1 or TRBD2 (5 bases each). This CDR3 comprises 14 residues. Per the germline V gene, CDR1 is SQVTM and CDR2 is ANQGSEA. Trimming pared 5 bases from V and 2 bases from J, leaving 14 bases between. The CDR3 coding sequence is TGCAGCGTTAATAGGGACCGGTACACAGATACGCAGTATTTT. Translated, it gives CSVNRDRYTDTQYF.